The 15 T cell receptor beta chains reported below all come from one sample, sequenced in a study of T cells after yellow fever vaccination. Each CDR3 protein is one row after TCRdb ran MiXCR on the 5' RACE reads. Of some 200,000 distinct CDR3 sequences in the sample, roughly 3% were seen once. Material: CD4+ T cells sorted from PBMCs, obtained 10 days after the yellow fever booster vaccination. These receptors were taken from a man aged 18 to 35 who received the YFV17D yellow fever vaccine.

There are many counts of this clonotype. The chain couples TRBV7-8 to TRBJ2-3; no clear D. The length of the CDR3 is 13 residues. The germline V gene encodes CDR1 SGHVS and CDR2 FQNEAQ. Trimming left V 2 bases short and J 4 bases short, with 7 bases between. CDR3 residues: CASSLSAADTQYF. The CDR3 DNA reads TGTGCCAGCAGCTTATCAGCAGCAGATACGCAGTATTTT.

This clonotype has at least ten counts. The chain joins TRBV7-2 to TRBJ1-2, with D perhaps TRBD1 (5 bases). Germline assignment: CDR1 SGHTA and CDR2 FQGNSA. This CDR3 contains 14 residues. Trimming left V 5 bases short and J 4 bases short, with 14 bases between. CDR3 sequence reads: CASSQDKGPYGYTF. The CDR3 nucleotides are TGTGCCAGCAGCCAGGACAAGGGTCCCTATGGCTACACCTTC.

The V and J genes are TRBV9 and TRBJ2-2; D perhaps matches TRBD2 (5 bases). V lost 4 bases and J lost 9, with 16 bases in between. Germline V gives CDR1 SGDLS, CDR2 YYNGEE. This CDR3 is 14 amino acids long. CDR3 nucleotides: TGTGCCAGCAGCATAGATGCTAGCCTGCGGGAGCTGTTTTTT. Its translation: CASSIDASLRELFF.

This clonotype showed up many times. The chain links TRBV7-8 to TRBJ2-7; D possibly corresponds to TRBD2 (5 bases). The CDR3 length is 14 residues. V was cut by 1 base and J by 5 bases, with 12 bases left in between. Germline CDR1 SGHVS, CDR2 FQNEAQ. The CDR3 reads CASSLDGGRNEQYV. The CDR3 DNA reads TGTGCCAGCAGCTTAGATGGAGGTAGGAACGAGCAGTACGTC.

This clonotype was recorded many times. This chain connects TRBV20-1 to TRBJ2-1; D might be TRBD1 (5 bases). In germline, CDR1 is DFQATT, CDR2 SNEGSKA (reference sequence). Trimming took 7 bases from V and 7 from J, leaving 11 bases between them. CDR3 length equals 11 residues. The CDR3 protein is CSGAQVNEQFF. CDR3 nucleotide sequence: TGCAGTGGGGCACAGGTTAATGAGCAGTTCTTC.

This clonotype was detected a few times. Here the CDR3 reads CASSQGLSGGAANEQFF. The CDR3, as DNA: TGTGCCAGCAGCCAAGGCCTAAGCGGGGGGGCGGCAAATGAGCAGTTCTTC. V is TRBV3-1 and J is TRBJ2-1; TRBD2 matches 10 bases. Trimming took 1 base from V and 7 from J; bases not matched to a gene: 10. Germline CDR1 reads LGHDT; CDR2 reads YNNKEL (reference sequence). The CDR3 sequence is 17 residues long.

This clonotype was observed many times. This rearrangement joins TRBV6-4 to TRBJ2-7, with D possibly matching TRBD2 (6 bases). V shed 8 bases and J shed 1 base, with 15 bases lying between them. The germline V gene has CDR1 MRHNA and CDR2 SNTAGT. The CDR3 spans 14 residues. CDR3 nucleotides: TGTGCCAGCCAAGTCGTGGAGGGGTCCTACGAGCAGTACTTC. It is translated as CASQVVEGSYEQYF.

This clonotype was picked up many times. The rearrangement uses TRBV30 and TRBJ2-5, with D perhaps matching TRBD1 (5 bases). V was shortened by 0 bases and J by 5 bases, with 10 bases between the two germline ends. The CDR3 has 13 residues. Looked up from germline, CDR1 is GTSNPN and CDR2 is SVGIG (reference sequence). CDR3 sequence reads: CAWSVTRAETQYF. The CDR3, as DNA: TGTGCCTGGAGTGTAACCAGGGCGGAGACCCAGTACTTC.

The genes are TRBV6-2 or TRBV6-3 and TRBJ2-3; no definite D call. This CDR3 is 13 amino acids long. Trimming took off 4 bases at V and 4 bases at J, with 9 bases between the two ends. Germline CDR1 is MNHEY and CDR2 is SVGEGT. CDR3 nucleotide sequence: TGTGCCAGCAGTTCCGGAGAAGCAGATACGCAGTATTTT. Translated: CASSSGEADTQYF.

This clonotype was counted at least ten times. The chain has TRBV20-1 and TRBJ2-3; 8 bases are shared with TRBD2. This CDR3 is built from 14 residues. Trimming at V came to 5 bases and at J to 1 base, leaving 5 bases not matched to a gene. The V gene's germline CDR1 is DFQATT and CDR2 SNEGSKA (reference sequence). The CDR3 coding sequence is TGCAGTGCTGACGGAGCGGGGGGCACAGATACGCAGTATTTT. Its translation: CSADGAGGTDTQYF.

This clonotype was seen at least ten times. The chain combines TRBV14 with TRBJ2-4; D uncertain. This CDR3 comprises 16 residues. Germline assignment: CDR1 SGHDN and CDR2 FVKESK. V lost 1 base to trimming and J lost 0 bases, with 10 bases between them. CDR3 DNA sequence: TGTGCCAGCAGCCAAGGACTTAGACTAGCCAAAAACATTCAGTACTTC. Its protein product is CASSQGLRLAKNIQYF.

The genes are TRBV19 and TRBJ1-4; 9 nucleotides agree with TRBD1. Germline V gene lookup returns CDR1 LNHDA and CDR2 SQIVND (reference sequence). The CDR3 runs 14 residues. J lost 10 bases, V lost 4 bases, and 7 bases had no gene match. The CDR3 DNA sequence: TGTGCCAGTAGTAGGGGACAGGGTCCCGGAAAACTGTTTTTT. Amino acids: CASSRGQGPGKLFF.

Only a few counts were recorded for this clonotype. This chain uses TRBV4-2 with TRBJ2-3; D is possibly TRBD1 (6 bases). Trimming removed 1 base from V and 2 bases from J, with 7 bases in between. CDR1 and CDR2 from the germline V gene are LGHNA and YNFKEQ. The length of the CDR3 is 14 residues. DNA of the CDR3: TGTGCCAGCAGCCAAGGGGGGCTCACAGATACGCAGTATTTT. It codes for CASSQGGLTDTQYF.

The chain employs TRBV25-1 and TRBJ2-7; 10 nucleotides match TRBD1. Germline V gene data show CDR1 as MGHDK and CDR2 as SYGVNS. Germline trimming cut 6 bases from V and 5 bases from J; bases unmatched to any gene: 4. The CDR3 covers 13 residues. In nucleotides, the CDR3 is TGTGCCAGCAGCGGGGACAGGGGACACGAGCAGTACGTC. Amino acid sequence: CASSGDRGHEQYV.

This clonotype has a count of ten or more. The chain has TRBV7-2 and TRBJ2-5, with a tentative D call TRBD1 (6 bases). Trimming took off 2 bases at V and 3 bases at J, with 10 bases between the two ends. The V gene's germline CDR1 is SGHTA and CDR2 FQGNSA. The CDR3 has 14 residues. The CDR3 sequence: CASSLWPGEETQYF. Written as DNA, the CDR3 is TGTGCCAGCAGCTTATGGCCAGGGGAAGAGACCCAGTACTTC.